One T cell receptor (beta chain) is described in this entry. One end of the junction fails to match germline, which may point to a read error. Original data processing: It was from reference gene primer amplification that nucleated cell counts were estimated. Only in-frame clones appear in the TCRdb table, and some are missing; sequencing was by immunoSEQ multiplex PCR. That table gives V, J and clone size, and the DNA gave D and trimming. The data contain 98,000 or so clones, approximately 88% of them seen just once; the ten biggest clones take up over 2%. The sample belongs to a study of blood T cell repertoires in COVID-19. Study summary: T cells, B-cell-depleted T cells, or PBMCs supplied cDNA or gDNA.

In germline, CDR1 is SEHNR, CDR2 FQNEAQ (reference sequence). This CDR3 has 14 amino acids. This sequence was found in a human donor in a cohort sampled during active COVID-19. The sequencing input was peripheral blood. V usage is TRBV7-9 and J usage is TRBJ2-3; 9 bases fit TRBD1. The CDR3 DNA reads as TGTGCCAGCAGCCCCCCGGGACAGGGCTTTTCGTGGGATTTT. It codes for CASSPPGQGFSWDF.